The rows below give T cell receptor beta chains drawn from one sample of a study of blood T cell repertoires in COVID-19. TCRdb keeps only in-frame clones here, not all; method: immunoSEQ multiplex PCR. The sample has approximately 210,000 clones; about 91% are singletons. Sequencing was done on a sample of peripheral blood. These receptor sequences come from a man between 25 and 39 years old with acute or convalescent COVID-19. Both conserved end residues are part of each CDR3. The order of the fields is clone size, J gene, V gene, D gene, CDR3 protein, CDR3 DNA. A D gene is named only where the DNA matches it firmly. Size is stated for part of the rows, as once, few or many counts, or as a class when the clone is expanded.

few TRBJ2-7 TRBV2 . CASSDTGFYEQYF TGTGCCAGCAGCGATACAGGTTTCTACGAGCAGTACTTC
. TRBJ2-3 TRBV9 TRBD2 CASSVGEGPTDTQYF TGTGCCAGCAGCGTAGGGGAGGGGCCCACAGATACGCAGTATTTT
. TRBJ2-1 TRBV27 TRBD2 CASSLLRLAGTPYNEQFF TGTGCCAGCAGTTTATTAAGACTAGCGGGAACCCCCTACAATGAGCAGTTCTTC
. TRBJ2-1 TRBV27 TRBD1 CASSSGTGYNEQFF TGTGCCAGCAGTTCGGGGACAGGTTACAATGAGCAGTTCTTC
. TRBJ2-7 TRBV7-6 TRBD1 CASSRQGSYEQYF TGTGCCAGCAGCCGACAGGGGTCCTACGAGCAGTACTTC
. TRBJ1-1 TRBV6-1 TRBD1 CASSDPLGTGRSDTEAFF TGTGCCAGCAGTGACCCTTTAGGGACAGGGAGGTCGGACACTGAAGCTTTCTTT
. TRBJ2-7 TRBV6-5 . CASSYDHRGLYEQYF TGTGCCAGCAGTTATGACCACAGGGGACTGTACGAGCAGTACTTC
. TRBJ2-7 TRBV2 . CASSLRQASYEQYF TGTGCCAGCAGTCTTAGACAGGCATCCTACGAGCAGTACTTC
. TRBJ1-4 TRBV29-1 TRBD1 CSVRQGAANEKLFF TGCAGCGTTCGACAGGGGGCGGCTAATGAAAAACTGTTTTTT
. TRBJ2-2 TRBV27 TRBD2 CASRGTSSFAGELFF TGTGCCAGCAGGGGGACTAGTAGTTTCGCCGGGGAGCTGTTTTTT
once TRBJ1-6 TRBV27 TRBD1 CASSFGQGVVPLHF TGTGCCAGCAGTTTTGGACAGGGGGTGGTACCCCTCCACTTT
. TRBJ2-2 TRBV6-5 . CASSFPGGELFF TGTGCCAGCAGTTTCCCAGGCGGGGAGCTGTTTTTT
once TRBJ2-3 TRBV4-1 TRBD1 CASSYTGVADTQYF TGCGCCAGCAGCTATACAGGGGTGGCAGATACGCAGTATTTT
. TRBJ2-1 TRBV7-9 TRBD1 CASSPLDRGYYNEQFF TGTGCCAGCAGCCCACTAGACAGGGGCTATTACAATGAGCAGTTCTTC
. TRBJ2-1 TRBV5-1 . CASSLVDTSYNEQFF TGCGCCAGCAGCTTGGTTGACACCTCCTACAATGAGCAGTTCTTC
. TRBJ2-1 TRBV6-5 TRBD1 CASSSPGQAHPEQFF TGTGCCAGCAGTTCCCCGGGACAGGCCCACCCAGAGCAGTTCTTC
. TRBJ2-7 TRBV5-4 TRBD1 CASSTREGTGGSYEQYF TGTGCCAGCAGCACCCGAGAAGGGACAGGAGGTTCCTACGAGCAGTACTTC
once TRBJ2-7 TRBV5-1 . CASSPPHSGEQYF TGCGCCAGCAGCCCCCCCCACTCGGGAGAGCAGTACTTC
. TRBJ1-2 TRBV28 TRBD1 CASSLTGRGYTF TGTGCCAGCAGTCTGACAGGGCGGGGCTACACCTTC
. TRBJ1-2 TRBV4-1 . CASSQTGGGPSYGYTF TGCGCCAGCAGCCAAACGGGGGGCGGACCATCCTATGGCTACACCTTC
once TRBJ2-2 TRBV10-2 . CASSEGVRTGELFF TGCGCCAGCAGTGAGGGAGTACGGACCGGGGAGCTGTTTTTT
. TRBJ2-3 TRBV3-1/TRBV3-2 . CASSLLGGGTDTQYF TGTGCCAGCAGCCTCCTCGGGGGAGGCACAGATACGCAGTATTTT
. TRBJ1-5 TRBV5-1 TRBD1 CASSSGTGGGQPQHF TGCGCCAGCAGCTCGGGGACAGGGGGAGGGCAGCCCCAGCATTTT